One and the same sample provided the 16 T cell receptor beta chains below, sequenced in a study of siplizumab effects on memory and regulatory T cells. Some clones are missing from TCRdb's copy, which holds only in-frame ones; the method was immunoSEQ multiplex PCR. The table records 100,000 or so clones, around 92% of them present only once. Sequenced sample: CD4+ T cells sorted from blood. The receptors derive from a human donor in good health. Some clones in this sample may be carry-over from other donors' samples.

V and J are TRBV10-2 and TRBJ2-7, with D perhaps assigned TRBD1 or TRBD2 (5 bases each). From germline, CDR1 is WSHSY and CDR2 SAAADI. The length of the CDR3 is 12 residues. V lost 7 bases and J 9 bases, leaving 16 bases between the germline ends. CDR3 residues: CASIYRDGVQYF. For the CDR3, the DNA is TGCGCCAGCATTTACCGGGACGGAGTGCAGTACTTC.

This sequence joins TRBV11-2 and TRBJ2-1, with 7 positions matching TRBD2. V trimming: 1 base; J trimming: 9 bases; junction bases outside the gene matches: 3. From germline, CDR1 is SGHAT and CDR2 FQNNGV. The CDR3 is 13 residues long. In DNA form, the CDR3 reads TGTGCCAGCAGCTTAGCTATAGCGGGTGAGCAGTTCTTC. Amino acid sequence: CASSLAIAGEQFF. Full variable domain (missing parts from reference TRBV11-2 and TRBJ2-1): EAGVAQSPRYKIIEKRQSVAFWCNPISGHATLYWYQQILGQGPKLLIQFQNNGVVDDSQLPKDRFSAERLKGVDSTLKIQPAKLEDSAVYLCASSLAIAGEQFFGPGTRLTVL.

Concerning this clone: The same CDR3 arises from other DNA sequences in this sample as well. The rearrangement joins TRBV11-2 to TRBJ2-7; 11 positions match TRBD1. The CDR3 has 15 residues. Per germline, CDR1 SGHAT and CDR2 FQNNGV. After removal of 5 bases from V and 2 bases from J, the junction contained 5 bases not matched to a gene. DNA for the CDR3: TGTGCCAGCAGCCTCGGGACAGGGGGACCCTACGAGCAGTACTTC. Translated, it gives CASSLGTGGPYEQYF. Full variable domain (outside the CDR3, taken from reference TRBV11-2 and TRBJ2-7): EAGVAQSPRYKIIEKRQSVAFWCNPISGHATLYWYQQILGQGPKLLIQFQNNGVVDDSQLPKDRFSAERLKGVDSTLKIQPAKLEDSAVYLCASSLGTGGPYEQYFGPGTRLTVT.

The genes are TRBV18 and TRBJ1-2; no firm D call. The CDR3 extends over 12 amino acids. With 6 bases removed from V and 4 bases from J, the gap between germline ends came to 9 bases. Germline V gene data show CDR1 as KGHSH and CDR2 as LQKENI. The CDR3 here is CASSPGIYGYTF. The CDR3 coding sequence is TGTGCCAGCTCCCCAGGAATCTATGGCTACACCTTC. Based on the CDR3 plus reference TRBV18 and TRBJ1-2, the full variable domain is NAGVMQNPRHLVRRRGQEARLRCSPMKGHSHVYWYRQLPEEGLKFMVYLQKENIIDESGMPKERFSAEFPKEGPSILRIQQVVRGDSAAYFCASSPGIYGYTFGSGTRLTVV.

V gene TRBV9 combines with J gene TRBJ2-2; D uncertain. Germline V lookup: CDR1 SGDLS, CDR2 YYNGEE. The length of the CDR3 is 15 residues. V was pared by 0 bases and J by 7 bases, with 13 bases between. The CDR3: CASSVGVAVGGELFF. The CDR3 DNA sequence: TGTGCCAGCAGCGTAGGGGTAGCAGTGGGCGGGGAGCTGTTTTTT. The full variable domain, with the rest looked up from reference TRBV9 and TRBJ2-2, is DSGVTQTPKHLITATGQRVTLRCSPRSGDLSVYWYQQSLDQGLQFLIQYYNGEERAKGNILERFSAQQFPDLHSELNLSSLELGDSALYFCASSVGVAVGGELFFGEGSRLTVL.

This rearrangement joins TRBV30 to TRBJ2-4, with D perhaps TRBD1 (5 bases). The CDR3 sequence is 14 residues long. The V gene's germline CDR1 is GTSNPN and CDR2 SVGIG (reference sequence). V was pared by 0 bases and J by 4 bases, with 10 bases between. CDR3 sequence: CAWSVGVRKNIQYF. The CDR3 DNA reads as TGTGCCTGGAGTGTAGGGGTCAGGAAAAACATTCAGTACTTC.

The rearrangement uses TRBV29-1 and TRBJ2-5; D may be TRBD1 (6 bases). V lost 8 bases and J 5 bases, leaving 21 bases between the germline ends. CDR1 is SQVTM and CDR2 is ANQGSEA in the germline V gene. The CDR3 length is 14 residues. The CDR3: CSTAIGQPFETQYF. For the CDR3, the DNA is TGCAGCACCGCTATAGGACAGCCGTTCGAGACCCAGTACTTC.

The V gene is TRBV10-3, the J gene TRBJ1-1; 7 positions match TRBD1. J lost 3 bases, V lost 6 bases, and 7 bases had no gene match. Per germline, CDR1 ENHRY and CDR2 SYGVKD. The CDR3 runs 14 residues. CDR3 protein: CAISPGQRHTEAFF. In nucleotides, the CDR3 is TGTGCCATCAGCCCGGGACAGAGGCACACTGAAGCTTTCTTT.

The chain is built from TRBV19 and TRBJ2-1, with 7 bases lining up with TRBD2. Germline V CDR1 and CDR2: LNHDA, SQIVND (reference sequence). This CDR3 region has 16 residues. V shed 9 bases and J 9 bases; nucleotides not matched to a gene: 20. The CDR3, as DNA: TGTGCCAGCTATAACCCAAGGGCGCGGGGAGGGAGTGAGCAGTTCTTC. Its protein is CASYNPRARGGSEQFF.

V is TRBV5-1 and J is TRBJ2-6; D possibly corresponds to TRBD2 (5 bases). Between the trimmed V and J ends, which lost 2 bases and 0 bases, there was a span of 18 bases. This CDR3 spans 19 amino acids. Germline V gene sequence: CDR1 SGHRS, CDR2 YFSETQ. CDR3 sequence (DNA): TGCGCCAGCAGCTTTCCGGGGAGTGGCATCACCTCTGGGGCCAACGTCCTGACTTTC. It specifies CASSFPGSGITSGANVLTF.

The V gene is TRBV11-1, the J gene TRBJ2-1, with TRBD2 matching over 9 bases. Germline loops: CDR1 SGHAT, CDR2 FQDESV (reference sequence). The CDR3 totals 17 residues. The J segment lost 0 bases and the V segment lost 8 bases, leaving 11 bases of the junction unmatched. CDR3 region: CASGFRGGALSYNEQFF. The DNA of the CDR3 is TGTGCCAGCGGATTTCGCGGGGGGGCCCTCTCCTACAATGAGCAGTTCTTC.

The chain combines TRBV5-1 with TRBJ2-7; the D gene is possibly TRBD2 (6 bases). Per germline, CDR1 SGHRS and CDR2 YFSETQ. The CDR3 runs 12 residues. V was clipped by 5 bases and J by 9 bases, with 15 bases between them. CDR3 sequence: CASSPVGDLQYF. DNA of the CDR3: TGCGCCAGCAGTCCCGTAGGGGACTTGCAGTACTTC. Based on the CDR3 plus reference TRBV5-1 and TRBJ2-7, the full variable domain is KAGVTQTPRYLIKTRGQQVTLSCSPISGHRSVSWYQQTPGQGLQFLFEYFSETQRNKGNFPGRFSGRQFSNSRSEMNVSTLELGDSALYLCASSPVGDLQYFGPGTRLTVT.

The table lists this clone with a count of one. The chain carries TRBV15 and TRBJ2-1, with unresolved D. Germline V gene data show CDR1 as LNHNV and CDR2 as YYDKDF (reference sequence). There are 15 residues in the CDR3. The V gene lost 3 bases and the J gene lost 9 bases, with 18 bases spanning the gap. The CDR3 spells CATSRDPPPAREQFF. The CDR3 nucleotides are TGTGCCACCAGCAGGGACCCTCCCCCGGCTCGTGAGCAGTTCTTC.

The V gene is TRBV6-1, the J gene TRBJ2-1; D remains ambiguous. Trimming left V 6 bases short and J 1 base short, with 10 bases between. Germline V gene data show CDR1 as MNHNS and CDR2 as SASEGT. This CDR3 contains 14 residues. CDR3 sequence: CASRTVISYNEQFF. CDR3 sequence (DNA): TGTGCCAGCAGGACCGTAATTTCCTACAATGAGCAGTTCTTC.

The rearrangement uses TRBV7-3 and TRBJ2-2, with TRBD1 as a possible D gene (5 bases). Trimming cost V 4 bases and J 4 bases, with 25 bases left between them. From germline, CDR1 is SGHTA and CDR2 FQGTGA. This CDR3 has 19 amino acids. Here the CDR3 reads CASSSHSTGGGSSTGELFF. The CDR3 DNA reads as TGTGCCAGCAGCTCTCATTCAACAGGCGGCGGATCGAGCACCGGGGAGCTGTTTTTT.

The chain couples TRBV6-5 to TRBJ2-2; no clear D gene. V lost 4 bases to trimming and J lost 0 bases, with 9 bases between them. The CDR3 has 15 amino acids. The V gene's germline CDR1 is MNHEY and CDR2 SVGAGI. CDR3 residues: CASSSMGSNTGELFF. CDR3 DNA sequence: TGTGCCAGCAGTTCCATGGGATCGAACACCGGGGAGCTGTTTTTT.